This T cell receptor (beta chain) was documented in a study of CD8 T cells in ankylosing spondylitis. Study-wide points: Disease-associated clones were reportedly significantly overrepresented in matched ankylosing spondylitis synovial fluid.

The CDR3 is made up of 15 amino acids. Trimming took off 4 bases at V and 1 base at J, with 15 bases between the two ends. Per the germline V gene, CDR1 is SGHNT and CDR2 is YYREEE (reference sequence). Molecular-barcoded quantitative 5'-RACE produced these TCR beta libraries. TCRdb re-called the 5' RACE reads with MiXCR, one entry per CDR3 protein. Of under 200,000 distinct CDR3 sequences listed, approximately 9.9% were seen once; the top ten hold about 14%. Comment on this clonotype: The antigen is unknown.

The sequence was collected from a female donor with ankylosing spondylitis or in good health (not recorded which). The rearrangement uses TRBV5-4 and TRBJ2-7; a possible D gene is TRBD2 (6 bases). Material for sequencing was blood, either unsorted or a sorted T cell fraction (not recorded which). Written as DNA, the CDR3 is TGTGCCAGCAGCCCATCGCTAGCGCCGTCCTACGAGCAGTACTTC. Protein product: CASSPSLAPSYEQYF.